This passage covers 29 T cell receptor beta chains from one sample sequenced in a study of neurological immune-mediated disorders. Each CDR3 protein is one row after TCRdb ran MiXCR on the 5' RACE reads. The repertoire holds approximately 87,000 distinct CDR3 sequences, with around an eighth as singletons. Sequenced material: PBMCs. These receptors were collected from a woman aged 45-59 years in good health.

In this sample, this clonotype turned up many times. The chain carries TRBV7-2 and TRBJ2-1; D gene ambiguous. This CDR3 has 14 residues. CDR1 and CDR2 (germline): SGHTA, FQGNSA. V was shortened by 4 bases and J by 0 bases, with 7 bases between the two germline ends. The DNA of the CDR3 is TGTGCCAGCAGCTCCTTTAGCTCCTACAATGAGCAGTTCTTC. This encodes CASSSFSSYNEQFF.

This clonotype appeared many times. The chain joins TRBV12-3 or TRBV12-4 to TRBJ2-1; D may correspond to TRBD1 or TRBD2 (7 bases each). This CDR3 has 15 residues. Trimming removed 6 bases from V and 1 base from J, with 13 bases in between. The CDR3 here is CASRSQGGSYNEQFF. The CDR3 coding sequence is TGTGCCAGCAGATCTCAGGGGGGGTCCTACAATGAGCAGTTCTTC.

This clonotype came up a few times. This chain connects TRBV18 to TRBJ2-2; no clear D. V was cut by 0 bases and J by 2 bases, with 10 bases left in between. The CDR3 is made up of 16 amino acids. Germline CDR1 and CDR2: KGHSH and LQKENI. The CDR3 DNA is TGTGCCAGCTCACCACCGTCTACCAGTAACACCGGGGAGCTGTTTTTT. Protein product: CASSPPSTSNTGELFF.

This clonotype was counted between two and nine times. J is TRBJ1-2 and V is TRBV5-6; D unresolved. From germline, CDR1 is SGHDT and CDR2 YYEEEE. Trimming shortened V by 0 bases and J by 4 bases, and 13 bases separated the two germline ends. The CDR3 loop spans 15 amino acids. Here the CDR3 reads CASSLGLLGFYGYTF. DNA of the CDR3: TGTGCCAGCAGCTTGGGCCTATTAGGGTTCTATGGCTACACCTTC.

This clonotype was seen at least ten times. The J gene is TRBJ2-2, the V gene TRBV3-1, with 10 positions matching TRBD1. This CDR3 spans 15 amino acids. J was trimmed by 7 bases and V by 5 bases; bases with no gene match: 7. Germline-derived CDR1 and CDR2 are LGHDT and YNNKEL (reference sequence). CDR3 amino acids: CASSGDRGQGGELFF. Written as DNA, the CDR3 is TGTGCCAGCAGCGGCGACAGGGGGCAGGGCGGGGAGCTGTTTTTT.

This clonotype was detected ten times or more. The CDR3 sequence: CASSPRRGGLMSGANVLTF. The CDR3 coding sequence is TGTGCCAGCAGTCCGCGAAGGGGTGGTCTCATGTCTGGGGCCAACGTCCTGACTTTC. The genes are TRBV12-3 or TRBV12-4 and TRBJ2-6, with D tentatively TRBD1 (5 bases). This CDR3 comprises 19 residues. The germline V and J ends were trimmed by 5 bases and 1 base, with 21 bases remaining between them.

The chain carries TRBV2 and TRBJ2-1, with D unresolved. The V end lost 10 bases, the J end lost 7 bases, and 20 bases lay between the germline ends. CDR3 length equals 14 residues. Germline assignment: CDR1 SNHLY and CDR2 FYNNEI. CDR3 in DNA: TGTGCCATCAGCTATAATTCACCGGGTAATGAGCAGTTCTTC. Its protein product is CAISYNSPGNEQFF.

This clonotype showed up many times. The rearrangement uses TRBV7-6 and TRBJ2-1; D gene uncertain. V was clipped by 5 bases and J by 6 bases, with 14 bases between them. The germline V gene encodes CDR1 SGHVS and CDR2 FNYEAQ. The CDR3 sequence is 14 residues long. The CDR3 region has the DNA TGTGCCAGCAGCCCGAGGCGTGTGGTCAATGAGCAGTTCTTC. The encoded protein is CASSPRRVVNEQFF.

This clonotype was picked up many times. This rearrangement joins TRBV5-1 to TRBJ2-5; no definite D call. The germline gives CDR1 SGHRS, CDR2 YFSETQ. V gave up 4 bases and J gave up 4 bases, with 11 bases separating them. The CDR3 is 13 amino acids. The CDR3 loop reads CASSSKTPETQYF. The CDR3 nucleotides read TGCGCCAGCAGCAGCAAAACCCCAGAGACCCAGTACTTC. Filled out from reference TRBV5-1 and TRBJ2-5, the complete variable domain reads KAGVTQTPRYLIKTRGQQVTLSCSPISGHRSVSWYQQTPGQGLQFLFEYFSETQRNKGNFPGRFSGRQFSNSRSEMNVSTLELGDSALYLCASSSKTPETQYFGPGTRLLVL.

This clonotype showed up many times. The chain joins TRBV14 to TRBJ1-1; 8 bases are shared with TRBD1. Germline V gene sequence: CDR1 SGHDN, CDR2 FVKESK. The CDR3 is 15 residues long. V gave up 3 bases and J gave up 11 bases; unmatched junction bases: 14. The CDR3 sequence is CASSQTDRATGIAFF. Written as DNA, the CDR3 is TGTGCCAGCAGCCAGACGGACAGGGCCACGGGGATCGCTTTCTTT.

The genes are TRBV12-3 or TRBV12-4 and TRBJ2-7, with no clear D. V lost 3 bases, J lost 4 bases, and 4 bases lay in between. This CDR3 has 11 residues. DNA of the CDR3: TGTGCCAGCAGTTTCCTTTACGAGCAGTACTTC. This translates into CASSFLYEQYF.

This clonotype appeared many times. This chain connects TRBV29-1 to TRBJ1-1; tentatively, D is TRBD1 (6 bases). CDR1 and CDR2 from the germline V gene are SQVTM and ANQGSEA. Between the trimmed V and J ends, which lost 7 bases and 3 bases, there was a span of 15 bases. The CDR3 is 13 amino acids. The CDR3: CSAGRGSDTEAFF. CDR3 sequence (DNA): TGCAGCGCCGGCAGGGGAAGCGACACTGAAGCTTTCTTT.

This clonotype was seen at least ten times. This chain links TRBV6-5 with TRBJ2-3; the match to TRBD2 covers 9 bases. Germline V lookup: CDR1 MNHEY, CDR2 SVGAGI. The CDR3 spans 13 residues. V was clipped by 6 bases and J by 4 bases; unmatched bases: 2. The CDR3 DNA sequence: TGTGCCAGCAGGAGACTAGCGGCAGATACGCAGTATTTT. This translates into CASRRLAADTQYF.

This clonotype was counted ten times or more. V is TRBV20-1 and J is TRBJ2-1; D is perhaps TRBD2 (5 bases). CDR1 and CDR2 from the germline V gene are DFQATT and SNEGSKA (reference sequence). The CDR3 sequence is 13 residues long. V was cut by 8 bases and J by 2 bases, with 13 bases left in between. CDR3 region: CSLRGNTYNEQFF. For the CDR3, the DNA is TGCAGTCTCCGAGGGAACACCTACAATGAGCAGTTCTTC.

This clonotype appeared many times. The rearrangement uses TRBV25-1 and TRBJ1-2, with D tentatively TRBD1 (5 bases). The germline CDR1 and CDR2 sequences are MGHDK and SYGVNS. The length of the CDR3 is 16 residues. V dropped 3 bases and J dropped 5 bases, with 19 bases sitting between them. The CDR3 region is CASSDTTTGTIYGYTF. The CDR3 DNA is TGTGCCAGCAGTGATACCACGACCGGGACCATATATGGCTACACCTTC.

This clonotype has at least ten counts. The genes are TRBV5-1 and TRBJ2-7; D is unclear. The V end lost 3 bases, the J end lost 5 bases, and 15 bases lay between the germline ends. The CDR3 sequence is 14 residues long. In germline, CDR1 is SGHRS, CDR2 YFSETQ. CDR3 region: CASSSSPPLDEQYF. The CDR3 DNA reads TGCGCCAGCAGCTCGTCTCCCCCACTCGACGAGCAGTACTTC.

This clonotype appeared many times. The chain recombines TRBV5-5 with TRBJ2-5, with D possibly being TRBD1 or TRBD2 (5 bases each). Germline CDR1 reads SGHKS; CDR2 reads YYEKEE (reference sequence). The CDR3 extends over 11 amino acids. The ends were cut back, 1 base at V and 9 bases at J, with 7 bases in the middle. CDR3 sequence: CASSLLGAQYF. The CDR3 DNA reads as TGTGCCAGCAGCTTGTTGGGGGCCCAGTACTTC.

This clonotype has a count of ten or more. The chain combines TRBV12-3 or TRBV12-4 with TRBJ2-1, with D tentatively TRBD1 (6 bases). V gave up 6 bases and J gave up 7 bases, with 19 bases separating them. The CDR3 runs 15 residues. CDR3 DNA: TGTGCCAGCAGACCCCGGACGAGACAGGATAATGAGCAGTTCTTC. Residues: CASRPRTRQDNEQFF.

This clonotype was seen repeatedly, ten times or more. J is TRBJ2-7 and V is TRBV20-1; 9 bases agree with TRBD1. The CDR3 sequence is 13 residues long. V gave up 3 bases and J gave up 5 bases; unmatched junction bases: 5. From germline, CDR1 is DFQATT and CDR2 SNEGSKA (reference sequence). CDR3 amino acids: CSASRDRVNEQYF. CDR3 nucleotides: TGCAGTGCTAGCCGGGACAGGGTAAACGAGCAGTACTTC.

There are a few counts of this clonotype. The rearrangement links TRBV27 to TRBJ1-5; weak D call: TRBD1 (5 bases). This CDR3 is built from 14 residues. Trimming stripped 6 bases from V and 7 bases from J, with 16 bases between. Germline V gene lookup returns CDR1 MNHEY and CDR2 SMNVEV (reference sequence). This chain's CDR3 is CASSRWGSGQPQHF. The CDR3 nucleotides read TGTGCCAGCAGCCGCTGGGGGAGCGGCCAGCCCCAGCATTTT.

This clonotype was recorded many times. The rearrangement links TRBV7-2 to TRBJ2-1, with 13 positions matching TRBD2. J gave up 2 bases and V 1 base, and 8 bases lay outside the gene matches. CDR1 is SGHTA and CDR2 is FQGNSA in the germline V gene. The CDR3 runs to 19 residues. The CDR3 bases are TGTGCCAGCAGCTTAGGCGGACCCGGGACTAGCGGGGCCTACAATGAGCAGTTCTTC. This gives the protein CASSLGGPGTSGAYNEQFF. Together with reference TRBV7-2 and TRBJ2-1, the CDR3 gives the full variable domain: GAGVSQSPSNKVTEKGKDVELRCDPISGHTALYWYRQSLGQGLEFLIYFQGNSAPDKSGLPSDRFSAERTGGSVSTLTIQRTQQEDSAVYLCASSLGGPGTSGAYNEQFFGPGTRLTVL.

This clonotype has only a few counts. V usage is TRBV18 and J usage is TRBJ2-7, with TRBD1 matching 10 bases. The V and J ends lost 3 bases and 2 bases, in that order; junction bases with no gene match: 4. The CDR3 loop spans 15 amino acids. Germline CDR1 is KGHSH and CDR2 is LQKENI. The CDR3 DNA sequence: TGTGCCAGCTCACCGGACAGGGGGTTCACCTACGAGCAGTACTTC. This codes for CASSPDRGFTYEQYF.

This clonotype has ten or more counts. The chain couples TRBV20-1 to TRBJ2-3; perhaps TRBD1 as D (6 bases). The V gene lost 6 bases and the J gene lost 3 bases, with 16 bases spanning the gap. The CDR3 has 14 amino acids. The germline gives CDR1 DFQATT, CDR2 SNEGSKA (reference sequence). CDR3 amino acids: CSADPRGGTDTQYF. CDR3 DNA sequence: TGCAGTGCAGACCCCAGGGGCGGTACAGATACGCAGTATTTT.

The chain has TRBV6-1 and TRBJ2-5; 11 bases are a match to TRBD2. The CDR3 totals 19 residues. Germline V lookup: CDR1 MNHNS, CDR2 SASEGT. J gave up 2 bases and V 4 bases, and 15 bases lay outside the gene matches. The CDR3 is CASSVNLAGGSHPQETQYF. DNA for the CDR3: TGTGCCAGCAGTGTTAACCTAGCGGGGGGTAGTCACCCGCAAGAGACCCAGTACTTC.

This clonotype was recorded at least ten times. CDR3 sequence reads: CASSSLSGREQYF. Written as DNA, the CDR3 is TGTGCCAGCAGTTCACTCTCCGGTCGCGAGCAGTACTTC. The genes are TRBV27 and TRBJ2-7; D is unresolved. The CDR3 loop spans 13 amino acids. The germline V gene encodes CDR1 MNHEY and CDR2 SMNVEV (reference sequence). Trimming shortened V by 4 bases and J by 6 bases, and 13 bases separated the two germline ends.

The genes are TRBV20-1 and TRBJ2-3; D remains unclear. The germline V and J ends were trimmed by 3 bases and 0 bases, with 13 bases remaining between them. Germline V gene data show CDR1 as DFQATT and CDR2 as SNEGSKA (reference sequence). The CDR3 is made up of 15 amino acids. This CDR3 reads CSASYQSKSTDTQYF. CDR3 bases: TGCAGTGCTAGTTATCAGTCGAAAAGCACAGATACGCAGTATTTT.

In this sample, this clonotype turned up many times. This chain connects TRBV28 to TRBJ2-1; D may match TRBD1 or TRBD2 (5 bases each). Germline CDR1 and CDR2: MDHEN and SYDVKM. This CDR3 region has 17 residues. V lost 4 bases and J 0 bases, leaving 16 bases between the germline ends. This CDR3 is CASSSPRGAGSYNEQFF. The CDR3 nucleotides are TGTGCCAGCAGTTCCCCCCGAGGGGCGGGCTCCTACAATGAGCAGTTCTTC.

The chain is built from TRBV7-2 and TRBJ2-7, with D perhaps TRBD2 (5 bases). The CDR3 loop spans 14 amino acids. Germline loops: CDR1 SGHTA, CDR2 FQGNSA. V lost 7 bases and J lost 6, with 19 bases in between. The chain's CDR3 is CTSISRRSSGEQYF. The CDR3 DNA reads TGTACCAGCATCTCCAGGAGGAGCTCTGGCGAGCAGTACTTC.

This clonotype was observed at least ten times. V and J are TRBV12-3 or TRBV12-4 and TRBJ1-1; D may be TRBD1 (6 bases). CDR3 length: 14 amino acids. V dropped 4 bases and J dropped 6 bases, with 15 bases sitting between them. This CDR3 is CASSSQQGSSEAFF. CDR3 sequence (DNA): TGTGCCAGCAGTTCACAACAGGGTTCCTCTGAAGCTTTCTTT.